The next 2 T cell receptor beta chains were all read from a single sample in a study of regulatory T cells in long-lasting Graves disease. Through Arm-PCR of CDR3 regions and iRepertoire HTBI primers, TCR beta libraries were built. Each CDR3 protein is one row after TCRdb ran MiXCR on the multiplex PCR reads. The table records approximately 400,000 distinct CDR3 sequences, 23% of them present only once. Noted time point: persistent/refractory GD, antithyroid drugs over 5 years with positive TRAb. Researchers made the TCR library from RNA that was extracted from PBMCs. Material: peripheral blood mononuclear cells (PBMCs), obtained when the disease was refractory, from a patient treated with antithyroid drugs. The origin of the receptors is a female donor with Graves disease.

This chain uses TRBV30 with TRBJ2-2, with a weak D call TRBD1 (5 bases). Germline V gene lookup returns CDR1 GTSNPN and CDR2 SVGIG (reference sequence). CDR3 length equals 13 residues. Between the trimmed V and J ends, which lost 1 base and 7 bases, there was a span of 10 bases. CDR3 protein: CAWSEQDGGELFF. The CDR3 DNA follows: TGTGCCTGGAGTGAACAGGATGGCGGGGAGCTGTTTTTT.

This clonotype has at least ten counts. The V call is TRBV6-1, the J call TRBJ1-2; 7 nucleotides align to TRBD1. J was trimmed by 3 bases and V by 6 bases; bases with no gene match: 7. CDR3 length equals 14 residues. Germline-derived CDR1 and CDR2 are MNHNS and SASEGT. The CDR3 DNA reads TGTGCCAGCAGAAACCCAGGGGGGGACTATGGCTACACCTTC. Translated: CASRNPGGDYGYTF.